The present T cell receptor (beta chain) was sequenced within a study of T cell repertoires in cytomegalovirus infection. Overall study context: Carrying CMV and the relevant HLA type showed in public TCR beta signatures.

As for this clonotype: Its target is unknown.

Points from the study as a whole: HLA-C-restricted CMV-specific TCR beta clonotypes were dominant in the ex vivo response.

Germline V gives CDR1 SGHTA, CDR2 FQGNSA. The V end lost 5 bases, the J end lost 0 bases, and 7 bases lay between the germline ends. This CDR3 contains 13 residues. TCRdb reprocessed the reads via MiXCR and lists one record per CDR3 protein. The sample lists about 160,000 distinct CDR3 sequences, more than 15% occurring once. The sample was CD8+ T cells from PBMCs. This chain joins TRBV7-2 and TRBJ1-1; possible D gene TRBD1, 5 bases. This clonotype was obtained from a human donor in good health (CMV status not recorded). Some clones in this sample may be carry-over from other donors' samples. In DNA, the CDR3 is TGTGCCAGCAGCCCAGGGCTGAACACTGAAGCTTTCTTT. Translation gives CASSPGLNTEAFF.